The 18 T cell receptor beta chains presented below share a single source sample, sequenced in a study of cytomegalovirus exposure and HLA in healthy donors (dated by TCRdb to between 2016 and 2019). Library creation used the immunoSEQ multiplex PCR assay. A mixture of 60 forward primers for TCR Vbeta segments and 13 reverse primers for TCR Jbeta segments was used in the multiplex PCR. This is the immuneACCESS table as TCRdb keeps it, with only in-frame sequences that have V and J called. A part of the clones is gone; compared with another copy, unresolved V genes explain less than half, and the rest is unexplained. The sample table contains around 210,000 clones; only one count was recorded for around four fifths of them. Together, the top ten hold approximately 0.47% of the sample. The sequenced sample consisted of PBMCs. The receptors were sampled from a boy under 18 in good health and CMV-seronegative.

This chain uses TRBV6-1 with TRBJ1-2; D perhaps matches TRBD1 (6 bases). The V gene's germline CDR1 is MNHNS and CDR2 SASEGT. The CDR3 covers 13 residues. Trimming cost V 4 bases and J 6 bases, with 12 bases left between them. This CDR3 reads CASSGQGLHGYTF. In DNA form, the CDR3 reads TGTGCCAGCAGTGGCCAGGGGCTTCATGGCTACACCTTC.

The chain uses TRBV19 and TRBJ1-1; 10 bases are shared with TRBD1. Germline CDR1 LNHDA, CDR2 SQIVND (reference sequence). The CDR3 totals 15 residues. Trimming took 6 bases from V and 0 from J; bases not matched to a gene: 4. Written as DNA, the CDR3 is TGTGCCAGTAGCCGGACAGGGGGTATGAACACTGAAGCTTTCTTT. Protein sequence: CASSRTGGMNTEAFF.

The gene calls are TRBV2 and TRBJ1-5; 10 bases match TRBD1. CDR1 and CDR2 from the germline V gene are SNHLY and FYNNEI. This CDR3 has 15 amino acids. The V and J ends lost 6 bases and 6 bases, in that order; junction bases with no gene match: 8. The CDR3 DNA reads as TGTGCCAGCAGGGACAGGGGGGGAGTAGGTCAGCCCCAGCATTTT. It specifies CASRDRGGVGQPQHF.

This clone was counted a single time. The chain links TRBV5-6 to TRBJ2-1, with 7 nucleotides matching TRBD1. The trim removed 4 bases at V and 4 bases at J, leaving 11 bases unmatched. Germline CDR1 and CDR2: SGHDT and YYEEEE. The CDR3 consists of 16 residues. This chain's CDR3 is CASSILDRELYNEQFF. CDR3 in DNA: TGTGCCAGCAGCATACTCGACAGGGAGCTATACAATGAGCAGTTCTTC.

The chain employs TRBV9 and TRBJ2-7; 9 positions match TRBD2. Germline V lookup: CDR1 SGDLS, CDR2 YYNGEE. Trimming took 3 bases from V and 7 from J; bases not matched to a gene: 8. The length of the CDR3 is 14 residues. Written as DNA, the CDR3 is TGTGCCAGCAGCGCAAGCGCGGGAGGGAGGGAGCAGTACTTC. Encoded protein: CASSASAGGREQYF.

V gene TRBV5-1 combines with J gene TRBJ2-4, with 7 bases lining up with TRBD2. The germline V gene has CDR1 SGHRS and CDR2 YFSETQ. This CDR3 has 16 residues. V lost 0 bases to trimming and J lost 8 bases; unmatched junction nucleotides: 11. CDR3 nucleotides: TGCGCCAGCAGCTTGGGGGAGGGACCCCCATCGGACATTCAGTACTTC. Its translation: CASSLGEGPPSDIQYF.

This clone came up a few times. This chain links TRBV18 with TRBJ1-4, with TRBD1 as a possible D gene (6 bases). Trimming cost V 2 bases and J 5 bases, with 9 bases left between them. Germline V gene data show CDR1 as KGHSH and CDR2 as LQKENI. This CDR3 is 14 amino acids long. The CDR3 nucleotides read TGTGCCAGCTCACCAGGGGGCGAGAATGAAAAACTGTTTTTT. Protein sequence: CASSPGGENEKLFF.

The chain couples TRBV5-1 to TRBJ1-1; a possible D gene is TRBD1 (6 bases). The V and J ends lost 1 base and 2 bases respectively, with 9 bases between them. The CDR3 is made up of 14 amino acids. CDR1 is SGHRS, CDR2 YFSETQ, per germline. The CDR3 bases are TGCGCCAGCAGCTTGATGGACAGAAACACTGAAGCTTTCTTT. It translates to CASSLMDRNTEAFF. The variable domain in full, with the rest retrieved from reference TRBV5-1 and TRBJ1-1, is KAGVTQTPRYLIKTRGQQVTLSCSPISGHRSVSWYQQTPGQGLQFLFEYFSETQRNKGNFPGRFSGRQFSNSRSEMNVSTLELGDSALYLCASSLMDRNTEAFFGQGTRLTVV.

This rearrangement joins TRBV21-1 to TRBJ2-7; the D call of TRBD1 is as the table states it, not checked on the DNA. TRBV21-1 has pseudogene status. The CDR3 totals 15 residues. The CDR3 DNA reads as TGTGCCAGCAGCAGTGGGACACAGAGCTCCTACGAGCAGTACTTC. Protein product: CASSSGTQSSYEQYF.

This chain uses TRBV4-2 with TRBJ1-3; 8 bases line up with TRBD1. Germline loops: CDR1 LGHNA, CDR2 YNFKEQ. V shed 4 bases, J shed 11 bases, and the junction held 7 bases outside the gene matches. This CDR3 comprises 13 residues. CDR3 DNA: TGTGCCAGCAGCCCCCGGACAGGGACAGCCATATATTTT. Translation: CASSPRTGTAIYF.

The chain combines TRBV6-1 with TRBJ1-2, with D possibly TRBD1 on 6 matching bases. Between the trimmed V and J ends, which lost 2 bases and 8 bases, there was a span of 15 bases. CDR3 size: 14 residues. Per germline, CDR1 MNHNS and CDR2 SASEGT. The CDR3 spells CASSEIRGARGYTF. The CDR3 bases are TGTGCCAGCAGTGAAATCCGGGGGGCTAGGGGCTACACCTTC.

A single count supports this clone. The J gene is TRBJ1-2, the V gene TRBV30; a possible D gene is TRBD1 (5 bases). From germline, CDR1 is GTSNPN and CDR2 SVGIG (reference sequence). V was pared by 2 bases and J by 7 bases, with 14 bases between. The CDR3 contains 13 residues. DNA for the CDR3: TGTGCCTGGAGTCCCGACAGCCCACGTGGCTACACCTTC. The encoded protein is CAWSPDSPRGYTF. Full variable domain (outside the CDR3, taken from reference TRBV30 and TRBJ1-2): SQTIHQWPATLVQPVGSPLSLECTVEGTSNPNLYWYRQAAGRGLQLLFYSVGIGQISSEVPQNLSASRPQDRQFILSSKKLLLSDSGFYLCAWSPDSPRGYTFGSGTRLTVV.

The chain uses TRBV27 and TRBJ2-1; 8 nucleotides line up with TRBD2. The CDR3 is 14 residues long. Unmatched junction bases numbered 5, after V lost 5 bases and J lost 5 bases. The germline V gene has CDR1 MNHEY and CDR2 SMNVEV (reference sequence). The CDR3 sequence: CASSQTSENNEQFF. The CDR3 nucleotides read TGTGCCAGCAGTCAGACTAGCGAGAACAATGAGCAGTTCTTC.

This clone was counted a single time. DNA of the CDR3: TGTGCCTGGAGTACCCTAGCAGGTCAGCCCCAGCATTTT. This encodes CAWSTLAGQPQHF. The chain carries TRBV30 and TRBJ1-5; D is unclear. This CDR3 comprises 13 residues. Germline V gene lookup returns CDR1 GTSNPN and CDR2 SVGIG (reference sequence). The germline V and J ends were trimmed by 2 bases and 6 bases, with 11 bases remaining between them.

The V and J genes are TRBV18 and TRBJ1-4; 7 nucleotides align to TRBD1. Germline loops: CDR1 KGHSH, CDR2 LQKENI. The CDR3 length is 16 residues. Unmatched junction bases numbered 7, after V lost 2 bases and J lost 4 bases. The CDR3 coding sequence is TGTGCCAGCTCACCAATGATCAACAGGGGTAATGAAAAACTGTTTTTT. Protein product: CASSPMINRGNEKLFF.

This clone appeared once. CDR3 DNA: TGCAGCGTTGCTGCCGGGACTAGCGGGAGACTGAATGAGCAGTTCTTC. Its protein product is CSVAAGTSGRLNEQFF. V is TRBV29-1 and J is TRBJ2-1, with 14 bases matching TRBD2. The length of the CDR3 is 16 residues. CDR1 and CDR2 (germline): SQVTM, ANQGSEA. V lost 4 bases to trimming and J lost 7 bases; unmatched junction nucleotides: 9.

The rearrangement joins TRBV11-2 to TRBJ1-2; TRBD1 matches 7 bases. V dropped 4 bases and J dropped 6; count of bases not matched to a gene: 17. The germline V gene encodes CDR1 SGHAT and CDR2 FQNNGV. CDR3 size: 17 residues. The CDR3 DNA follows: TGTGCCAGCAGCTCCTACTTATCGGGACAGCCTTCCGATGGCTACACCTTC. It encodes CASSSYLSGQPSDGYTF.

The V call is TRBV6-5, the J call TRBJ1-2; no clear D gene. Trimming stripped 6 bases from V and 8 bases from J, with 16 bases between. The CDR3 contains 13 residues. Germline V gives CDR1 MNHEY, CDR2 SVGAGI. The CDR3 is CASRSTVSGGYTF. The DNA for the CDR3 is TGTGCCAGCAGATCGACTGTCTCGGGAGGCTACACCTTC.